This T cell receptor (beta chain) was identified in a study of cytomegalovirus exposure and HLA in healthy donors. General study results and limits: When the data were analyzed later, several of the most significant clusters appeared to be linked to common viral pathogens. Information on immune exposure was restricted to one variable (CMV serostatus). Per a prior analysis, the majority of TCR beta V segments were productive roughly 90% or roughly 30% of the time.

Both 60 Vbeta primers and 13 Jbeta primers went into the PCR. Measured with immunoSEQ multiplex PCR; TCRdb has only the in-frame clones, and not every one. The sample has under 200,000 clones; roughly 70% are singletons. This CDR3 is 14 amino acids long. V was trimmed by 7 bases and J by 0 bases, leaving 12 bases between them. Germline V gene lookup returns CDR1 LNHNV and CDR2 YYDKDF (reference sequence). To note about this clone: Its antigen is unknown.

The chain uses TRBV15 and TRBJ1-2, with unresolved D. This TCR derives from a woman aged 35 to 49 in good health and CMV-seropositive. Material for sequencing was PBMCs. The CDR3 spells CATKADLANYGYTF. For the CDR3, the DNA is TGTGCCACCAAGGCAGACCTAGCTAACTATGGCTACACCTTC.